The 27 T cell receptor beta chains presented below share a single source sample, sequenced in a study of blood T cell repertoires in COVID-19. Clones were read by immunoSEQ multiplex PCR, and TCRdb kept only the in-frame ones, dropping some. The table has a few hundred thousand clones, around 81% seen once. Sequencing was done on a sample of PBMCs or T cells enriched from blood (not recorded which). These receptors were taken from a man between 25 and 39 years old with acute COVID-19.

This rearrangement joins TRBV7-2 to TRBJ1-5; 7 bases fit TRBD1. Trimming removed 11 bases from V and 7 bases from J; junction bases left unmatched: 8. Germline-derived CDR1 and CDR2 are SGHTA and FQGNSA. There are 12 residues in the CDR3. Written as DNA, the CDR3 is TGTGCCTCGTCTCGGACAGGCCAGCCCCAGCATTTT. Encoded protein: CASSRTGQPQHF.

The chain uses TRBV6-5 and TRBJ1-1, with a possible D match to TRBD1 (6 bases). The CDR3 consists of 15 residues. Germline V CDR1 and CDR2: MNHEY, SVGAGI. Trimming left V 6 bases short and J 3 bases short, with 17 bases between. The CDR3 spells CASRYPGRGDTEAFF. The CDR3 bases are TGTGCCAGCAGATACCCCGGGAGGGGGGACACTGAAGCTTTCTTT.

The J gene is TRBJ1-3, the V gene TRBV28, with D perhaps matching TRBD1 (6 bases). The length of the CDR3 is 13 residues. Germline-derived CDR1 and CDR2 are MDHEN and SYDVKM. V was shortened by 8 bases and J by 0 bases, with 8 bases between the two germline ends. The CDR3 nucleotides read TGTGCCAGCCCGGACAGCTCTGGAAACACCATATATTTT. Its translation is CASPDSSGNTIYF.

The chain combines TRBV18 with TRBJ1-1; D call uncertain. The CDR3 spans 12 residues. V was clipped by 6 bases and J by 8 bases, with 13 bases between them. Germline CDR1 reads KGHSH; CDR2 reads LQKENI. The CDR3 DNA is TGTGCCAGCTCTCCCTCCACGGGGGAAGCTTTCTTT. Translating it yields CASSPSTGEAFF.

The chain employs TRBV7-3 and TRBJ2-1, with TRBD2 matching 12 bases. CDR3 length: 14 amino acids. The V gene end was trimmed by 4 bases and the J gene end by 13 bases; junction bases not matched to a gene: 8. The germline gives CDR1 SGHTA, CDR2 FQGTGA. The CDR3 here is CASSSSTSGGGQFF. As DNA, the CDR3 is TGTGCCAGCAGCTCCTCGACTAGCGGGGGCGGACAGTTCTTC.

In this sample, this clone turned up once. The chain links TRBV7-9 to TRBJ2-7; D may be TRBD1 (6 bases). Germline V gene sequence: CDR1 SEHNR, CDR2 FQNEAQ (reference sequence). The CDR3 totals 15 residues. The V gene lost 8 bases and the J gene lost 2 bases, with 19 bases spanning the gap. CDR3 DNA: TGTGCCAGCCACTTTGGGGCAGGGGAGACCTACGAGCAGTACTTC. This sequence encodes CASHFGAGETYEQYF. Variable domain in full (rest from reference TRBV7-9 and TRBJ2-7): DTGVSQNPRHKITKRGQNVTFRCDPISEHNRLYWYRQTLGQGPEFLTYFQNEAQLEKSRLLSDRFSAERPKGSFSTLEIQRTEQGDSAMYLCASHFGAGETYEQYFGPGTRLTVT.

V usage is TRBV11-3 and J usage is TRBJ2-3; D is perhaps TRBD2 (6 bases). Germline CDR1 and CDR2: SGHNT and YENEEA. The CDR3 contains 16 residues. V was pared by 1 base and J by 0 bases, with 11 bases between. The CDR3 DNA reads TGTGCCAGCAGCTTAGGGGCGGGATCAAGCACAGATACGCAGTATTTT. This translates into CASSLGAGSSTDTQYF.

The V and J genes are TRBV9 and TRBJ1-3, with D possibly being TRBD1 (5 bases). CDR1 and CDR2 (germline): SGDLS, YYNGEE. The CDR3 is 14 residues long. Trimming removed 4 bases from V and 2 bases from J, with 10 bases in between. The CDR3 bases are TGTGCCAGCAGCTTGACAGTCACTGGAAACACCATATATTTT. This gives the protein CASSLTVTGNTIYF. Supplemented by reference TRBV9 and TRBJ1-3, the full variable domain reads DSGVTQTPKHLITATGQRVTLRCSPRSGDLSVYWYQQSLDQGLQFLIQYYNGEERAKGNILERFSAQQFPDLHSELNLSSLELGDSALYFCASSLTVTGNTIYFGEGSWLTVV.

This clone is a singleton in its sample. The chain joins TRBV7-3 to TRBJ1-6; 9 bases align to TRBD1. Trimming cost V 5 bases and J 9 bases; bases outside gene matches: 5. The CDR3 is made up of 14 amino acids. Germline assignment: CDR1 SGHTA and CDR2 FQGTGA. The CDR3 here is CASSPTGGGSPLHF. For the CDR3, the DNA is TGTGCCAGCAGCCCGACAGGGGGAGGTTCACCCCTCCACTTT.

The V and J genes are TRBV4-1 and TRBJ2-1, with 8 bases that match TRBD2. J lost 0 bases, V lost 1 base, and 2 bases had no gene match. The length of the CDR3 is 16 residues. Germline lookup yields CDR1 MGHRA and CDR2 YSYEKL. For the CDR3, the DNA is TGCGCCAGCAGCCAAGTTAGCGGGAACTCCTACAATGAGCAGTTCTTC. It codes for CASSQVSGNSYNEQFF.

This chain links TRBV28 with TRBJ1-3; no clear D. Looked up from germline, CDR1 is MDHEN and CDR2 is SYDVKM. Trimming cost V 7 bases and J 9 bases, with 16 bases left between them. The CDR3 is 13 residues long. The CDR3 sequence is CASTLGREGTIYF. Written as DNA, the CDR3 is TGTGCCAGCACCCTTGGGAGGGAGGGCACCATATATTTT.

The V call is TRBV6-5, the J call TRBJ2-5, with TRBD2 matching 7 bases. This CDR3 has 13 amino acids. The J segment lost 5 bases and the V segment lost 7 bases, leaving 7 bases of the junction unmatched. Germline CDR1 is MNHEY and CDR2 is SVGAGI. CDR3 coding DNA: TGTGCCAGCAAGACGGGGGGACGGGAGACCCAGTACTTC. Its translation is CASKTGGRETQYF.

CDR3 DNA sequence: TGTGCCTGGAGTGGGGCCGACAGTTCCTACGAGCAGTACTTC. This codes for CAWSGADSSYEQYF. J is TRBJ2-7 and V is TRBV30; D is perhaps TRBD1 (5 bases). CDR3 size: 14 residues. V shed 1 base and J shed 1 base, with 11 bases lying between them. Germline assignment: CDR1 GTSNPN and CDR2 SVGIG (reference sequence).

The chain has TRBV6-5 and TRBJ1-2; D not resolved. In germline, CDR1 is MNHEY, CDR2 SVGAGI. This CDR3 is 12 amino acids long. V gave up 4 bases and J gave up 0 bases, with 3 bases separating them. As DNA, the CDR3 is TGTGCCAGCAGTTCTCCTAACTATGGCTACACCTTC. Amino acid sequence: CASSSPNYGYTF.

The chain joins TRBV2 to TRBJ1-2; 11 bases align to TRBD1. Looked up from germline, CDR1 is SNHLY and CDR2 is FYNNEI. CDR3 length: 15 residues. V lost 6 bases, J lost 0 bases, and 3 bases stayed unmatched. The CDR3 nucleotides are TGTGCCAGCAGCCAGGGACAGGGGGCTAACTATGGCTACACCTTC. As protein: CASSQGQGANYGYTF.

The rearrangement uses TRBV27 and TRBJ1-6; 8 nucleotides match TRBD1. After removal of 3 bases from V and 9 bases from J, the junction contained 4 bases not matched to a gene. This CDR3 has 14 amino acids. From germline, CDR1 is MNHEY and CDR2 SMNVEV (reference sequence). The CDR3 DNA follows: TGTGCCAGCAGTTTCTCACAGGGGGGTTCACCCCTCCACTTT. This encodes CASSFSQGGSPLHF.

CDR3 coding DNA: TGTGCCACCAGTGATTCCCCAGGGGGCCTTAGCAATCAGCCCCAGCATTTT. This sequence encodes CATSDSPGGLSNQPQHF. J is TRBJ1-5 and V is TRBV24-1; 8 bases agree with TRBD1. V shed 2 bases, J shed 0 bases, and the junction held 5 bases outside the gene matches. The CDR3 loop spans 17 amino acids. Germline CDR1 is KGHDR and CDR2 is SFDVKD.

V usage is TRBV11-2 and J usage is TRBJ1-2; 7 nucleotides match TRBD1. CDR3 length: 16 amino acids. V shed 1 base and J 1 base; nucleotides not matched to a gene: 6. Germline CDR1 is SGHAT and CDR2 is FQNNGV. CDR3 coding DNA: TGTGCCAGCAGCTTAGCTTCTACAGGGGTTAACTATGGCTACACCTTC. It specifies CASSLASTGVNYGYTF. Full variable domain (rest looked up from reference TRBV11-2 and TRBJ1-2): EAGVAQSPRYKIIEKRQSVAFWCNPISGHATLYWYQQILGQGPKLLIQFQNNGVVDDSQLPKDRFSAERLKGVDSTLKIQPAKLEDSAVYLCASSLASTGVNYGYTFGSGTRLTVV.

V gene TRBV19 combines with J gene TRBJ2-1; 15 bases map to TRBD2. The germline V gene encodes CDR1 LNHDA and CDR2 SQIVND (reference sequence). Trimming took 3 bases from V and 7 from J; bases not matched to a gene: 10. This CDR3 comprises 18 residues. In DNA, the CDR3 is TGTGCCAGTAGTATTGATGGGACTAGCGGGGGGTATCGAAATGAGCAGTTCTTC. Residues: CASSIDGTSGGYRNEQFF.

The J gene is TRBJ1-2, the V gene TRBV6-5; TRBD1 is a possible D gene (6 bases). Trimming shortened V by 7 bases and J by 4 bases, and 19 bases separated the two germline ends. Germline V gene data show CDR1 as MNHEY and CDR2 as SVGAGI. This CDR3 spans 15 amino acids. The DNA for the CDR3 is TGTGCCAGCATCCTCACTATACAGGGACGCTATGGCTACACCTTC. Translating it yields CASILTIQGRYGYTF.

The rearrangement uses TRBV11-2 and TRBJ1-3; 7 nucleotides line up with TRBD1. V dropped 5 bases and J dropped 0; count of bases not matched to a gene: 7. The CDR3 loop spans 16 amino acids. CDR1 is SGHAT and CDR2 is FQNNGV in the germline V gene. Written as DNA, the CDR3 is TGTGCCAGCAGCGCCCAGACAGGGTTCTCTGGAAACACCATATATTTT. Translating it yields CASSAQTGFSGNTIYF.

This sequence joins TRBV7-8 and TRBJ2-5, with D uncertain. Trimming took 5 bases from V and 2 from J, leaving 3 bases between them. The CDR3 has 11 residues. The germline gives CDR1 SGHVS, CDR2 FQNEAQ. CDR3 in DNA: TGTGCCAGCAGCCCTCAAGAGACCCAGTACTTC. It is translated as CASSPQETQYF.

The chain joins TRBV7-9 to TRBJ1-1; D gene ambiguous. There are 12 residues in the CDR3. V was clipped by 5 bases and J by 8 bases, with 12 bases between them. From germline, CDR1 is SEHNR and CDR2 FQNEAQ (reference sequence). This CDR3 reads CASSPRAREAFF. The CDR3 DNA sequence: TGTGCCAGCAGCCCGCGGGCCCGGGAAGCTTTCTTT.

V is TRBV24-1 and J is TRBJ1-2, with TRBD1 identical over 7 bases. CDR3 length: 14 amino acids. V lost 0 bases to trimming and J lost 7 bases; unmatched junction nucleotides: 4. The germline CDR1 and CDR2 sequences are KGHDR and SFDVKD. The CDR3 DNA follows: TGTGCCACCAGTGATTTGCACGACAGGGCTGGCTACACCTTC. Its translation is CATSDLHDRAGYTF.

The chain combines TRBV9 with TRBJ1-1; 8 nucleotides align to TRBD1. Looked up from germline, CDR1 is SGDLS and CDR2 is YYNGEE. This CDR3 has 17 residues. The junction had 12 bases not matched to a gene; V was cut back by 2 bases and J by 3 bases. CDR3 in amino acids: CASSVSGTGGIYTEAFF. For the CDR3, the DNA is TGTGCCAGCAGCGTTTCCGGGACAGGTGGGATATACACTGAAGCTTTCTTT. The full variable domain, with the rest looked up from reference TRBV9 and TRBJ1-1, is DSGVTQTPKHLITATGQRVTLRCSPRSGDLSVYWYQQSLDQGLQFLIQYYNGEERAKGNILERFSAQQFPDLHSELNLSSLELGDSALYFCASSVSGTGGIYTEAFFGQGTRLTVV.

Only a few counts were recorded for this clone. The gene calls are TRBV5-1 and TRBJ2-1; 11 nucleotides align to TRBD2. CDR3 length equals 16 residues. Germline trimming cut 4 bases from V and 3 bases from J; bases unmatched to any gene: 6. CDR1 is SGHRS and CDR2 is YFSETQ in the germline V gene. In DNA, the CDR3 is TGCGCCAGCAGCCGAGAAACTAGCGGGGGCTACAATGAGCAGTTCTTC. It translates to CASSRETSGGYNEQFF.

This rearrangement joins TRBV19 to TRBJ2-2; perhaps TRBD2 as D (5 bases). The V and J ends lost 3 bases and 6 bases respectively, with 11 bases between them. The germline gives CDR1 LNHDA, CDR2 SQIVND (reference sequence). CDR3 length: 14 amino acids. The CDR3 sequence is CASSILGGSGELFF. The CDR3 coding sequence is TGTGCCAGTAGTATTCTCGGCGGGTCCGGGGAGCTGTTTTTT.